The text below deals with one T cell receptor (beta chain). The antigen it recognizes is unknown. For every CD8+ T cell subset, a few hundred thousand cells were flow-sorted straight into RLT lysis buffer, and each subset was sorted in triplicate. Naive CD8+ T cells were defined stringently as CD45RO-CCR7+CD27+CD95- to exclude memory contaminants. Peripheral blood mononuclear cells were isolated from buffy coats using standard density gradient centrifugation. A FACSAria III was used to flow-sort naive CXCR3-negative and CXCR3-positive CD8+ T cells. Total RNA was extracted from sorted cells with an RNeasy Mini Kit. Sequencing was carried out with a NextSeq 550. The Human TCR Profiling Kit (MiLaboratory) was used to make UMI-labeled 5' RACE TRB cDNA libraries. cDNA synthesis used the entire amount of extracted RNA, and PCR amplification then used the entire amount of cDNA produced. Libraries were prepared in parallel with an identical number of PCR cycles. Processing in the source paper ran as follows. MIGEC and MiXCR extracted about 54,000 +/- 9,700 unique UMI-labeled TRB cDNA molecules per library, requiring at least two reads per UMI. On average, each library contained approximately 40,000 +/- 10,000 functional in-frame TRB CDR3 nucleotide clonotypes without stop codons. After each sample was downsampled to 5000 UMI-labeled TRB molecules, VDJtools was used to calculate diversity metrics such as normalized Shannon-Wiener and Chao1. VDJtools computed clonotype-size-weighted physicochemical properties of the central five CDR3 residues: interaction energy, strength, volume and Kidera factor 4. With the reads reprocessed by TCRdb, a single entry stands for each CDR3 protein sequence and no DNA is reported. V and J calls and clone size were set by TCRdb, not the authors. This sample's table carries over 40,000 distinct CDR3 sequences. 1.5% to 2% of the sample lies in the top ten.

These data originate in a study of CXCR3-negative and CXCR3-positive naive CD8 T cells (dated by TCRdb to between 2018 and 2021). As for the study more broadly: In total, some 140 million TRB reads were obtained, corresponding to roughly 1.5 +/- 0.3 million reads per library. Diversity and physicochemical repertoire analyses covered 11 donors pooled from two independent experiments. For the TRBV-TRBJ cluster analysis, the naive subsets came from 5 donors, while the memory cells came from 3 donors. Overall results and qualifications from the work: Compared with CXCR3-negative naive cells, CXCR3-positive naive cells had TRB CDR3s with higher hydrophobicity (lower Kidera factor 4), lower energy, and higher strength and volume indices. Both naive subsets had comparably high repertoire diversity, while memory CD8+ T cells had much lower repertoire diversity. Naive CXCR3-negative and CXCR3-positive cells from the same donor showed similar TRBV-TRBJ usage, whereas memory cells showed distinct patterns. Because surface CD5, which has been linked to self-reactivity in mice, was comparable between naive subsets, TCR interaction strength was also inferred from TRB CDR3 physicochemical properties. Because CXCR3 expression was partially decreased after cryopreservation, freshly isolated PBMCs were used for most assays.

CDR1 SGHRS and CDR2 YFSETQ are derived from the germline V gene. Its CDR3 holds 15 amino acids, cysteine through phenylalanine. The DNA sequence is not available. Recombination connected TRBV5-1 to TRBJ2-1. This sequence originates from a human donor in good health. Some clones in this sample may be carry-over from other donors' samples. Sequenced input: naive CXCR3- CD8+ T cells from blood. Read against the paper, the sample's cell subset or site label means: CD45RO-CCR7+CD27+CD95- naive CD8+ T cells lacking CXCR3 (TNR3-). The CDR3 amino acid sequence is: CASSYDMSSYNEQFF.